A single sample gave rise to the 10 T cell receptor beta chains below, sequenced in a study of blood T cell repertoires in COVID-19. Here immunoSEQ multiplex PCR was the method, and the copy in TCRdb shows in-frame clones only, minus some. Here the sample spans about 170,000 clones, roughly 86% being singletons. The sample taken for sequencing was peripheral blood. The receptors were gathered from a man between 65 and 85 years old with acute or convalescent COVID-19.

The chain is built from TRBV5-1 and TRBJ1-1; the D gene is possibly TRBD1 (6 bases). The germline gives CDR1 SGHRS, CDR2 YFSETQ. The CDR3 loop spans 14 amino acids. V lost 4 bases and J 3 bases, leaving 13 bases between the germline ends. CDR3 in DNA: TGCGCCAGCAGCCCTCGACAGGACTACACTGAAGCTTTCTTT. Translation: CASSPRQDYTEAFF.

The chain is built from TRBV2 and TRBJ1-6, with D uncertain. V was shortened by 9 bases and J by 7 bases, with 10 bases between the two germline ends. There are 12 residues in the CDR3. Germline CDR1 reads SNHLY; CDR2 reads FYNNEI. The CDR3 region is CARSNGNSPLHF. DNA of the CDR3: TGTGCCAGGTCTAACGGGAATTCACCCCTCCACTTT.

This chain connects TRBV14 to TRBJ1-5; 8 bases are a match to TRBD1. The CDR3 length is 22 residues. The ends lost 4 bases at V and 2 bases at J; junction bases unmatched: 25. Germline V lookup: CDR1 SGHDN, CDR2 FVKESK. The CDR3 is CASSPANDPTLPGGRCNQPQHF. The CDR3 region has the DNA TGTGCCAGCAGCCCGGCGAACGACCCCACCTTACCAGGGGGCAGGTGCAATCAGCCCCAGCATTTT.

This clone was found many times. The genes are TRBV3-1 (or the pseudogene TRBV3-2) and TRBJ2-5; 7 positions match TRBD2. The germline CDR1 and CDR2 sequences are LGHDT and YNNKEL (reference sequence). J lost 5 bases, V lost 0 bases, and 6 bases had no gene match. This CDR3 spans 15 amino acids. This CDR3 reads CASSQESAGAETQYF. The CDR3 DNA reads as TGTGCCAGCAGCCAAGAGAGTGCGGGAGCGGAGACCCAGTACTTC.

The chain employs TRBV7-2 and TRBJ2-7; TRBD2 aligns across 8 bases. V lost 4 bases, J lost 3 bases, and 8 bases stayed unmatched. The CDR3 runs 15 residues. Germline lookup yields CDR1 SGHTA and CDR2 FQGNSA. The CDR3 region has the DNA TGTGCCAGCAGCTCCGAAACGGGAGGGGGCTACGAGCAGTACTTC. Translating it yields CASSSETGGGYEQYF.

With regard to this clone: Other DNA sequences in the same sample also yield this CDR3. The gene calls are TRBV5-1 and TRBJ1-5; no definite D call. There are 14 residues in the CDR3. Germline V gene sequence: CDR1 SGHRS, CDR2 YFSETQ. The V end lost 0 bases, the J end lost 1 base, and 5 bases lay between the germline ends. The CDR3, as DNA: TGCGCCAGCAGCTTGGATGGCAGCAATCAGCCCCAGCATTTT. Translated: CASSLDGSNQPQHF.

The CDR3 sequence is CASSAVSGETQYF. CDR3 nucleotide sequence: TGTGCCAGCAGCGCCGTATCAGGGGAGACCCAGTACTTC. The rearrangement uses TRBV7-9 and TRBJ2-5, with D possibly TRBD1 on 5 matching bases. The CDR3 spans 13 residues. Germline V gene data show CDR1 as SEHNR and CDR2 as FQNEAQ (reference sequence). V lost 5 bases and J lost 5, with 12 bases in between.

The J gene is TRBJ2-2, the V gene TRBV28; weak D call: TRBD1 (6 bases). The CDR3 runs to 14 residues. V was pared by 6 bases and J by 3 bases, with 11 bases between. CDR1 is MDHEN, CDR2 SYDVKM, per germline. The CDR3 is CASRMTGDTGELFF. CDR3 DNA sequence: TGTGCCAGCAGAATGACAGGTGACACCGGGGAGCTGTTTTTT.

The chain uses TRBV7-2 and TRBJ2-3, with D uncertain. Trimming left V 1 base short and J 3 bases short, with 11 bases between. The CDR3 runs to 15 residues. The germline V gene has CDR1 SGHTA and CDR2 FQGNSA. Here the CDR3 reads CASSLESVRTDTQYF. CDR3 nucleotides: TGTGCCAGCAGCTTAGAGAGCGTCCGAACAGATACGCAGTATTTT.

This chain uses TRBV6-5 with TRBJ1-6; D not certain. The germline gives CDR1 MNHEY, CDR2 SVGAGI. Trimming took off 6 bases at V and 0 bases at J, with 6 bases between the two ends. This CDR3 has 14 residues. The CDR3 DNA sequence: TGTGCCAGCAGGCTAAGCTCCTATAATTCACCCCTCCACTTT. This translates into CASRLSSYNSPLHF.